Presented here are 3 T cell receptor beta chains from one specimen sequenced in a study of PD-1 blockade in classical Hodgkin lymphoma. Time point given: newly diagnosed, previously untreated cHL patient sample. Magnetic negative selection of thawed PBMCs yielded the CD8+ T cells. Assay: immunoSEQ multiplex PCR; the TCRdb copy retains only in-frame clones and omits some. This sample has 19,000 or so clones; approximately 90% occur once, and the top ten carry over 6%. Sequenced: CD8+ T cells from blood. The receptors shown here come from a human donor with classical Hodgkin lymphoma.

By proportion, this clone is medium-sized. CDR3: CASSQTSGGADEQFF. The CDR3, as DNA: TGTGCCAGCAGTCAAACTAGCGGGGGGGCGGATGAGCAGTTCTTC. This rearrangement joins TRBV6-4 to TRBJ2-1, with 13 bases identical to TRBD2. V shed 5 bases and J 8 bases; nucleotides not matched to a gene: 6. This CDR3 comprises 15 residues. Germline CDR1 MRHNA, CDR2 SNTAGT.

The gene calls are TRBV30 and TRBJ2-5, with 13 bases matching TRBD2. Germline lookup yields CDR1 GTSNPN and CDR2 SVGIG (reference sequence). The trim removed 7 bases at V and 5 bases at J, leaving 19 bases unmatched. The CDR3 is 18 residues long. DNA for the CDR3: TGTGCCTCAATGAGCCGGGGACTAGCGGGGAGGGTCGTGGAGACCCAGTACTTC. Protein: CASMSRGLAGRVVETQYF. Drawing the rest from reference TRBV30 and TRBJ2-5, the complete variable domain is SQTIHQWPATLVQPVGSPLSLECTVEGTSNPNLYWYRQAAGRGLQLLFYSVGIGQISSEVPQNLSASRPQDRQFILSSKKLLLSDSGFYLCASMSRGLAGRVVETQYFGPGTRLLVL.

This clone showed up just once. The chain has TRBV10-2 and TRBJ2-2; a weak D match, TRBD1 (6 bases). The CDR3 spans 16 residues. Trimming stripped 3 bases from V and 0 bases from J, with 11 bases between. Germline values: CDR1 WSHSY, CDR2 SAAADI. For the CDR3, the DNA is TGCGCCAGCAGTGAAAGGGACACCGCGAACACCGGGGAGCTGTTTTTT. Translation gives CASSERDTANTGELFF.